The 22 T cell receptor beta chains reported below all come from one sample, sequenced in a study of cytomegalovirus exposure and HLA in healthy donors. Primers for the PCR totalled 60 Vbeta and 13 Jbeta. Generated by immunoSEQ multiplex PCR, the TCRdb table keeps only in-frame clones and is missing some. Among about 140,000 clones listed, approximately 85% were seen once. The sample was PBMCs. These receptors were collected from a woman aged 40 to 50 in good health and CMV-seronegative.

The chain has TRBV28 and TRBJ1-2; perhaps TRBD1 as D (5 bases). V was trimmed by 10 bases and J by 5 bases, leaving 14 bases between them. The germline gives CDR1 MDHEN, CDR2 SYDVKM. The CDR3 is 12 amino acids. The CDR3 DNA is TGTGCCATTCAGGGAACCTTTTATGGCTACACCTTC. This encodes CAIQGTFYGYTF.

The rearrangement uses TRBV2 and TRBJ2-5; 11 bases match TRBD2. Germline trimming cut 7 bases from V and 3 bases from J; bases unmatched to any gene: 4. CDR1 and CDR2 (germline): SNHLY, FYNNEI. The CDR3 is made up of 14 amino acids. CDR3 DNA sequence: TGTGCCAGCAAGGGACTAGCGGTCGAAGAGACCCAGTACTTC. Its translation is CASKGLAVEETQYF.

The V and J genes are TRBV9 and TRBJ2-7; 7 bases fit TRBD2. The germline V gene encodes CDR1 SGDLS and CDR2 YYNGEE. J was trimmed by 2 bases and V by 0 bases; bases with no gene match: 2. The CDR3 runs to 14 residues. CDR3 DNA: TGTGCCAGCAGCGTAGGGGGGGGGACCTACGAGCAGTACTTC. Its translation is CASSVGGGTYEQYF.

This clone was seen more than once but under ten times. The chain carries TRBV25-1 and TRBJ1-4; TRBD1 is a possible D gene (5 bases). Trimming cost V 3 bases and J 5 bases, with 10 bases left between them. CDR1 and CDR2 from the germline V gene are MGHDK and SYGVNS. The CDR3 has 14 residues. CDR3 amino acids: CASSEQGLNEKLFF. CDR3 DNA: TGTGCCAGCAGTGAGCAGGGCCTGAATGAAAAACTGTTTTTT. Drawing the rest from reference TRBV25-1 and TRBJ1-4, the complete variable domain is EADIYQTPRYLVIGTGKKITLECSQTMGHDKMYWYQQDPGMELHLIHYSYGVNSTEKGDLSSESTVSRIRTEHFPLTLESARPSHTSQYLCASSEQGLNEKLFFGSGTQLSVL.

The genes are TRBV6-1 and TRBJ2-7; TRBD2 agrees at 13 bases. The CDR3 covers 14 residues. Germline V gene lookup returns CDR1 MNHNS and CDR2 SASEGT. Unmatched junction bases numbered 5, after V lost 6 bases and J lost 6 bases. For the CDR3, the DNA is TGTGCCAGCAGCCTACTAGCGGGAGGGGGCGAGCAGTACTTC. It encodes CASSLLAGGGEQYF.

Of note for this clone: At one boundary the junction diverges from the germline segment, which might be a read error. This sequence joins TRBV7-9 and TRBJ2-3; unclear D gene. The germline gives CDR1 SEHNR, CDR2 FQNEAQ (reference sequence). CDR3 size: 11 residues. The CDR3 is CSSSFIDTQYF. The CDR3 DNA follows: TGTTCCAGCAGCTTCATAGATACGCAGTATTTT.

The chain links TRBV5-4 to TRBJ2-3; 7 bases map to TRBD2. The germline V gene encodes CDR1 SGHNT and CDR2 YYREEE (reference sequence). The junction had 8 bases not matched to a gene; V was cut back by 5 bases and J by 5 bases. This CDR3 is built from 14 residues. This CDR3 is CASRGGRKVDTQYF. The CDR3 DNA follows: TGTGCCAGCAGGGGCGGGAGAAAGGTAGATACGCAGTATTTT.

The V call is TRBV11-3, the J call TRBJ2-2, with D uncertain. The V end lost 1 base, the J end lost 4 bases, and 4 bases lay between the germline ends. The CDR3 has 13 residues. CDR1 is SGHNT and CDR2 is YENEEA in the germline V gene. The CDR3 loop reads CASSLASTGELFF. Written as DNA, the CDR3 is TGTGCCAGCAGCTTAGCGAGCACCGGGGAGCTGTTTTTT.

The V and J genes are TRBV9 and TRBJ2-1; D is ambiguous. CDR1 is SGDLS and CDR2 is YYNGEE in the germline V gene. CDR3 length: 15 amino acids. V was clipped by 0 bases and J by 10 bases, with 17 bases between them. The CDR3 DNA sequence: TGTGCCAGCAGCGTAGTGGATAGCTCATACGGGGAGCAGTTCTTC. It encodes CASSVVDSSYGEQFF.

V usage is TRBV7-2 and J usage is TRBJ2-7; TRBD2 aligns across 13 bases. The CDR3 extends over 15 amino acids. Germline assignment: CDR1 SGHTA and CDR2 FQGNSA. With V trimmed by 5 bases and J by 2 bases, 3 bases remained unmatched. CDR3 protein: CASSATSGRAYEQYF. CDR3 bases: TGTGCCAGCAGCGCAACTAGCGGGAGGGCCTACGAGCAGTACTTC. The full variable domain, rest sourced from reference TRBV7-2 and TRBJ2-7, is GAGVSQSPSNKVTEKGKDVELRCDPISGHTALYWYRQSLGQGLEFLIYFQGNSAPDKSGLPSDRFSAERTGGSVSTLTIQRTQQEDSAVYLCASSATSGRAYEQYFGPGTRLTVT.

The chain couples TRBV4-2 to TRBJ2-5; 10 positions match TRBD2. Germline V CDR1 and CDR2: LGHNA, YNFKEQ. Trimming cost V 4 bases and J 4 bases; bases outside gene matches: 18. The CDR3 has 19 residues. The CDR3 sequence: CASSPKAGLAGEFPETQYF. Written as DNA, the CDR3 is TGTGCCAGCAGCCCGAAGGCGGGGCTAGCGGGAGAATTTCCAGAGACCCAGTACTTC.

The chain carries TRBV4-1 and TRBJ2-1, with unresolved D. This CDR3 comprises 17 residues. V was trimmed by 4 bases and J by 0 bases, leaving 16 bases between them. The germline V gene has CDR1 MGHRA and CDR2 YSYEKL. The CDR3 nucleotides read TGCGCCAGCAGCCCCCGAACAGTTTTGAGCTCCTACAATGAGCAGTTCTTC. Protein: CASSPRTVLSSYNEQFF.

The CDR3 nucleotides read TGTGCCATCAGCGGAGACAGGGTGCCAGGAAACACCATATATTTT. This encodes CAISGDRVPGNTIYF. The chain employs TRBV10-3 and TRBJ1-3, with 7 bases identical to TRBD1. The CDR3 totals 15 residues. Germline V gives CDR1 ENHRY, CDR2 SYGVKD. The junction had 9 bases not matched to a gene; V was cut back by 6 bases and J by 4 bases.

V is TRBV10-2 and J is TRBJ2-7, with a weak D call TRBD2 (6 bases). Germline V gene data show CDR1 as WSHSY and CDR2 as SAAADI. The CDR3 has 16 residues. V lost 0 bases, J lost 4 bases, and 16 bases lay in between. Here the CDR3 DNA reads TGCGCCAGCAGTGAGTCTTTTGGCGGGGCGGGTTACGAGCAGTACTTC. Protein product: CASSESFGGAGYEQYF.

V usage is TRBV21-1 and J usage is TRBJ1-2; the table's D gene call, TRBD1, was not cross checked with the DNA. TRBV21-1 is noted as a pseudogene. The CDR3 is 15 amino acids. CDR3 DNA: TGTGCCAGCAGCAATGACAGGGGGCGCCGGGATGGCTACACCTTC. It codes for CASSNDRGRRDGYTF.

Points on this clone: A read error may account for a junction end that differs from germline. The chain is built from TRBV7-9 and TRBJ1-3; D remains ambiguous. This CDR3 is 13 amino acids long. Germline-derived CDR1 and CDR2 are SEHNR and FQNEAQ (reference sequence). The CDR3 nucleotides are TGTTCCAGCAGCGTGGGCCAGGCCACCACCATATATTTT. This gives the protein CSSSVGQATTIYF.

V is TRBV5-1 and J is TRBJ2-7; a possible D gene is TRBD1 (5 bases). The germline V gene encodes CDR1 SGHRS and CDR2 YFSETQ. The CDR3 has 14 residues. The ends were cut back, 0 bases at V and 2 bases at J, with 9 bases in the middle. The CDR3 region is CASSLGQYTYEQYF. The CDR3 nucleotides read TGCGCCAGCAGCTTGGGACAGTATACCTACGAGCAGTACTTC.

A note on this clone: This same CDR3 is encoded by further DNA sequences in the sample. The chain employs TRBV10-3 and TRBJ2-5; TRBD1 agrees at 7 bases. This CDR3 has 13 residues. V dropped 5 bases and J dropped 2; count of bases not matched to a gene: 2. Germline V gives CDR1 ENHRY, CDR2 SYGVKD. CDR3 coding DNA: TGTGCCATCAGTCGGACAGGTCAAGAGACCCAGTACTTC. It codes for CAISRTGQETQYF.

This chain connects TRBV5-1 to TRBJ2-1; 12 bases are shared with TRBD2. This CDR3 is 17 amino acids long. CDR1 and CDR2 (germline): SGHRS, YFSETQ. J lost 2 bases, V lost 0 bases, and 3 bases had no gene match. The CDR3 sequence is CASSLGPSGRAYNEQFF. DNA of the CDR3: TGCGCCAGCAGCTTGGGGCCTAGCGGGAGGGCCTACAATGAGCAGTTCTTC.

The genes are TRBV6-6 and TRBJ2-7, with 12 bases matching TRBD2. The CDR3 has 15 residues. The V gene's germline CDR1 is MNHNY and CDR2 SVGAGI (reference sequence). V shed 5 bases and J 2 bases; nucleotides not matched to a gene: 4. DNA for the CDR3: TGTGCCAGCAGTACCGGGACTAGCGGGCCCTACGAGCAGTACTTC. Its translation is CASSTGTSGPYEQYF.

The chain combines TRBV5-6 with TRBJ1-2; 8 positions agree with TRBD1. The CDR3 is made up of 14 amino acids. CDR1 is SGHDT, CDR2 YYEEEE, per germline. Trimming at V came to 1 base and at J to 11 bases, leaving 10 bases not matched to a gene. The CDR3 sequence: CASSLMDRESKYTF. The CDR3 DNA reads TGTGCCAGCAGCTTGATGGACAGGGAATCCAAGTACACCTTC.

The J gene is TRBJ1-3, the V gene TRBV9; 8 nucleotides agree with TRBD1. This CDR3 is built from 16 residues. The trim removed 3 bases at V and 4 bases at J, leaving 9 bases unmatched. Germline V CDR1 and CDR2: SGDLS, YYNGEE. For the CDR3, the DNA is TGTGCCAGCAGCGAATTGACAGGGGTCGCGGGAAACACCATATATTTT. Amino acid sequence: CASSELTGVAGNTIYF.